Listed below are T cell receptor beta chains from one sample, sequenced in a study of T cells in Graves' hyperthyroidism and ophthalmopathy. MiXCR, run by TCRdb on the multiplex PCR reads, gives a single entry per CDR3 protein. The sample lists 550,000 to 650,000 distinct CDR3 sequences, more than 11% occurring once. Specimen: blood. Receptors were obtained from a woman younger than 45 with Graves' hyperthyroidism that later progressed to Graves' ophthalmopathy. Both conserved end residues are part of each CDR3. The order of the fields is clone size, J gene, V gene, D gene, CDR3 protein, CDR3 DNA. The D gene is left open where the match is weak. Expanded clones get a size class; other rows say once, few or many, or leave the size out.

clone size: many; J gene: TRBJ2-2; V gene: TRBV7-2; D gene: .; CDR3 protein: CAIHRALEDANTGELFF; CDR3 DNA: TGTGCCATACACCGGGCCCTAGAAGACGCGAACACCGGGGAGCTGTTTTTT
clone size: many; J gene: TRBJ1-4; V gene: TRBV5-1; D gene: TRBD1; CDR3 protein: CASSRQGNEKLFF; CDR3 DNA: TGCGCCAGCAGCCGACAGGGGAATGAAAAACTGTTTTTT
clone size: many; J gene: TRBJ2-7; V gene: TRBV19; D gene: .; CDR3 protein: CASSSQSIHEQYF; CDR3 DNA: TGTGCCAGTAGTAGCCAGAGTATCCACGAGCAGTACTTC
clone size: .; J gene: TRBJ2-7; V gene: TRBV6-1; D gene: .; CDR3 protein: CASSVGIAREQYF; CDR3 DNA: TGTGCCAGCAGTGTGGGAATAGCTCGCGAGCAGTACTTC
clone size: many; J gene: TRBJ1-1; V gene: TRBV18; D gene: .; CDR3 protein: CASSRGGAVNTEAFF; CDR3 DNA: TGTGCCAGCTCACGCGGCGGCGCCGTGAACACTGAAGCTTTCTTT
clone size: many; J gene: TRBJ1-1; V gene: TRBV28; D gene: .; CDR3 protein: CASSFFGGRAEAFF; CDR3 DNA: TGTGCCAGCAGCTTTTTCGGGGGACGGGCTGAAGCTTTCTTT
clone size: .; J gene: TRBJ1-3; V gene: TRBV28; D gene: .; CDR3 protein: CASGGGAKLGNTIYF; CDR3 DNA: TGTGCCAGCGGGGGGGGGGCGAAACTTGGAAACACCATATATTTT
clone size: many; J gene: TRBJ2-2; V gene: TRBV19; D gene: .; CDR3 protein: CASSMAVSTGELFF; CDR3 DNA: TGTGCCAGTAGTATGGCTGTGTCTACCGGGGAGCTGTTTTTT
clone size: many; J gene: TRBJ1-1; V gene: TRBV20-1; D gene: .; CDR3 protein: CSARGGVGGTEAFF; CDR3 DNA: TGCAGTGCTAGAGGAGGAGTCGGCGGCACTGAAGCTTTCTTT
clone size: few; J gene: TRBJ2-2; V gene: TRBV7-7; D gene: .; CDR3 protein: CASSLAQGSGELFF; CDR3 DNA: TGTGCTAGCAGCTTAGCACAGGGTTCCGGGGAGCTGTTTTTT
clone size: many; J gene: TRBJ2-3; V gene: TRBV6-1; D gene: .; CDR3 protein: CASSKEGTTQYF; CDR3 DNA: TGTGCCAGCAGTAAAGAAGGGACGACACAGTATTTT
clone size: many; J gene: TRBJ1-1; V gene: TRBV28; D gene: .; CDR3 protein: CASSSPRENTEAFF; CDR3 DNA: TGTGCCAGCAGTTCTCCCAGGGAGAACACTGAAGCTTTCTTT
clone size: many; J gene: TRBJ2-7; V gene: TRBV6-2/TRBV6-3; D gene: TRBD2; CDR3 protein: CASSYEDRSGSEIYEQYF; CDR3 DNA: TGTGCCAGCAGTTACGAAGATCGAAGCGGGAGTGAAATCTACGAGCAGTACTTC
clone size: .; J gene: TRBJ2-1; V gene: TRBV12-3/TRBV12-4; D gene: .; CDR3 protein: CASSSDERTGSSYNEQFF; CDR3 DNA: TGTGCCAGCAGTTCAGATGAGAGAACAGGGAGCTCCTACAATGAGCAGTTCTTC
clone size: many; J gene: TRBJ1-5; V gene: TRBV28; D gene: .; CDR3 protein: CASSLHRGYGNQPQHF; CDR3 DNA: TGTGCCAGCAGTTTACACCGGGGGTATGGGAATCAGCCCCAGCATTTT
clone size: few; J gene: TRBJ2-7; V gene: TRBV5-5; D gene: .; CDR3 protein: CASSLPRTSKREQYF; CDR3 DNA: TGTGCCAGCAGCTTGCCTCGGACCTCTAAGCGCGAGCAGTACTTC
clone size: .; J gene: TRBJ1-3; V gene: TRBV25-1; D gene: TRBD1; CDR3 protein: CASSETGVGGNTIYF; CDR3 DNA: TGTGCCAGCAGTGAAACAGGGGTGGGGGGAAACACCATATATTTT
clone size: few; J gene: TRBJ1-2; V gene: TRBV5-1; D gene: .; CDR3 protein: CASSLDSTPSNYGYTF; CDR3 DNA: TGCGCCAGCAGCCTGGACTCGACGCCTTCTAACTATGGCTACACCTTC
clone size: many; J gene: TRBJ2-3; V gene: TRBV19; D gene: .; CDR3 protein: CASSIDSQGDWTDTQYF; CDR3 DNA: TGTGCCAGTAGTATAGATAGCCAGGGAGATTGGACAGATACGCAGTATTTT
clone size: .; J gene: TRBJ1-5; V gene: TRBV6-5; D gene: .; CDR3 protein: CASGLPGVLGGQPQHF; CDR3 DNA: TGTGCCAGCGGCTTACCCGGCGTCCTTGGGGGTCAGCCCCAGCATTTT
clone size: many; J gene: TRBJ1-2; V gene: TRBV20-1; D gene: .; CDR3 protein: CSARLKQDSYGYTF; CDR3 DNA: TGCAGTGCTAGACTGAAGCAAGACAGCTATGGCTACACCTTC
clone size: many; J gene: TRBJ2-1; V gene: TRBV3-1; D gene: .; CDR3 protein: CASSQRSSNEQFF; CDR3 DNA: TGTGCCAGCAGCCAACGTTCAAGCAATGAGCAGTTCTTC
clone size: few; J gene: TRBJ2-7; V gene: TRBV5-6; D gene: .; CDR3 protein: CASSRDVNSYEQYF; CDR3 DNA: TGTGCCAGCAGCCGGGACGTGAACTCCTACGAGCAGTACTTC